This paragraph covers one TCR beta chain sequence. This entry belongs to a study of shared clonotypes between healthy human individuals. Germline V gene lookup returns CDR1 GTSNPN and CDR2 SVGIG (reference sequence). V lost 2 bases, J lost 4 bases, and 8 bases lay in between. This CDR3 has 12 residues. Data came from immunoSEQ multiplex PCR; TCRdb stores just in-frame clones and leaves some out. The data show 1.4 million to 1.5 million clones, 96% seen once. The sequencing sample was made of naive CD4+ T cells sorted from blood. Described subset: CD45RA+ positively selected. The source is a young man in good health. The chain employs TRBV30 and TRBJ1-1, with D unclear. CDR3 protein: CAWSTRVTEAFF. The CDR3 DNA reads TGTGCCTGGAGTACGCGAGTCACTGAAGCTTTCTTT.